This is a list of T cell receptor beta chains from one sample in a study of cytomegalovirus exposure and HLA in healthy donors. The assay was immunoSEQ multiplex PCR, and TCRdb's table has in-frame clones only and misses some. The table includes 100,000 to 150,000 clones, 80% detected once. What was sequenced was PBMCs. The receptors were gathered from a man aged 25-40 years in good health and CMV-seronegative. CDR3s include the opening cysteine and the closing phenylalanine or tryptophan. Fields, in order: D gene, J gene, clone size, V gene, CDR3 protein, CDR3 DNA. The D gene is left open where the match is weak. Only part of the rows carry a size: once, few, many, or a class if the clone is expanded.

TRBD2,TRBJ2-1,-,TRBV27,CASSFGTTYNEQFF,TGTGCCAGCAGTTTCGGGACTACCTACAATGAGCAGTTCTTC
-,TRBJ2-7,-,TRBV19,CASSIGLAVSYEQYF,TGTGCCAGTAGTATAGGACTGGCGGTATCTTACGAGCAGTACTTC
-,TRBJ2-2,-,TRBV27,CASTWRLPTSNTGELFF,TGTGCCAGCACCTGGAGACTACCAACTTCGAACACCGGGGAGCTGTTTTTT
-,TRBJ1-2,once,TRBV6-5,CASSYLSGRTNYGYTF,TGTGCCAGCAGTTACCTAAGCGGGAGAACTAACTATGGCTACACCTTC
TRBD1,TRBJ2-1,-,TRBV28,CASSGTGGSVMAEQFF,TGTGCCAGCAGTGGGACAGGGGGCTCGGTTATGGCTGAGCAGTTCTTC
-,TRBJ2-1,-,TRBV28,CASSFRPSDYNEQFF,TGTGCCAGCAGTTTTAGACCCAGCGATTACAATGAGCAGTTCTTC
TRBD2,TRBJ2-1,-,TRBV7-9,CASSLGTSGGGEQFF,TGTGCCAGCAGCTTAGGGACTAGCGGAGGGGGTGAGCAGTTCTTC
-,TRBJ1-6,-,TRBV25-1,CASSETQGSNSPLHF,TGTGCCAGCAGTGAAACCCAGGGGAGCAATTCACCCCTCCACTTT
-,TRBJ1-1,-,TRBV5-4,CASSLEAGMNTEAFF,TGTGCCAGCAGCTTGGAGGCAGGCATGAACACTGAAGCTTTCTTT
TRBD1,TRBJ1-2,once,TRBV30,CAWRPDRGLGYGYTF,TGTGCCTGGAGACCCGACAGGGGGCTTGGCTATGGCTACACCTTC
TRBD1,TRBJ1-1,-,TRBV15,CATRGKGAKDTEAFF,TGTGCCACCAGAGGAAAGGGGGCGAAGGACACTGAAGCTTTCTTT
-,TRBJ2-6,-,TRBV19,CASGYSHFSGANVLTF,TGTGCCAGTGGTTACAGCCACTTCTCTGGGGCCAACGTCCTGACTTTC
-,TRBJ2-7,-,TRBV19,CASSFEGRSYEQYF,TGTGCCAGTAGCTTTGAGGGAAGGTCCTACGAGCAGTACTTC
TRBD1,TRBJ1-5,-,TRBV19,CASSIKGQKISNQPQHF,TGTGCCAGTAGTATAAAGGGACAGAAAATTAGCAATCAGCCCCAGCATTTT
-,TRBJ1-5,-,TRBV28,CASSLGTSSPLGNQPQHF,TGTGCCAGCAGTTTGGGGACATCCTCCCCCTTGGGCAATCAGCCCCAGCATTTT
TRBD2,TRBJ2-7,-,TRBV11-3,CASSLAGTSVYEQYF,TGTGCCAGCAGCTTGGCCGGGACTAGCGTCTACGAGCAGTACTTC
TRBD1,TRBJ2-4,-,TRBV5-1,CASSLGEGQAKNIQYF,TGCGCCAGCAGCTTAGGTGAGGGACAGGCCAAAAACATTCAGTACTTC
-,TRBJ2-2,once,TRBV14,CASSQVVNTGELFF,TGTGCCAGCAGCCAAGTCGTAAACACCGGGGAGCTGTTTTTT
-,TRBJ1-4,-,TRBV6-1,CASCRSNEKLFF,TGTGCCAGCTGCAGGTCTAATGAAAAACTGTTTTTT
TRBD1,TRBJ2-2,-,TRBV6-5,CASSSRQGAGELFF,TGTGCCAGCAGTTCCCGACAGGGCGCCGGGGAGCTGTTTTTT
TRBD2,TRBJ2-2,-,TRBV7-9,CASSLGTSVGELFF,TGTGCCAGCAGCCTCGGGACTAGCGTTGGGGAGCTGTTTTTT
-,TRBJ2-7,-,TRBV6-1,CASSEVRADYEQYF,TGTGCCAGCAGTGAAGTCAGGGCTGACTACGAGCAGTACTTC
TRBD2,TRBJ2-7,-,TRBV6-6,CATGRLAETYEQYF,TGTGCCACCGGACGACTAGCGGAGACCTACGAGCAGTACTTC
-,TRBJ2-7,once,TRBV6-5,CASTQSAGPYEQYF,TGTGCCAGCACCCAAAGCGCAGGGCCATACGAGCAGTACTTC
TRBD1,TRBJ1-1,-,TRBV5-1,CASSGSGTGGDTEAFF,TGCGCCAGCAGCGGGAGTGGGACAGGGGGCGACACTGAAGCTTTCTTT
TRBD2,TRBJ2-7,-,TRBV5-4,CASSWGGVGYEQYF,TGTGCCAGCAGCTGGGGGGGGGTGGGGTACGAGCAGTACTTC
-,TRBJ1-3,-,TRBV27,CASSPRVPGNTIYF,TGTGCCAGCAGTCCCAGGGTACCTGGAAACACCATATATTTT
-,TRBJ1-3,-,TRBV7-8,CASSLASSGNTIYF,TGTGCCAGCAGCTTAGCGAGCTCTGGAAACACCATATATTTT
-,TRBJ1-4,-,TRBV18,CASSDSYEKLFF,TGTGCCAGCTCAGACAGCTATGAAAAACTGTTTTTT
TRBD1,TRBJ2-7,-,TRBV19,CASSAADRGINEQYF,TGTGCCAGTAGTGCCGCGGACAGGGGTATTAACGAGCAGTACTTC
-,TRBJ2-5,-,TRBV27,CASSLRGETQYF,TGTGCCAGCAGTTTAAGGGGGGAGACCCAGTACTTC
-,TRBJ2-7,-,TRBV11-1,CASSRRRVPYEQYF,TGTGCCAGCAGCCGCAGGCGGGTTCCCTACGAGCAGTACTTC
-,TRBJ1-2,-,TRBV5-6,CASSLAPGKGYGYTF,TGTGCCAGCAGCTTGGCTCCAGGGAAAGGCTATGGCTACACCTTC
-,TRBJ2-2,-,TRBV9,CASSVEFSGELFF,TGTGCCAGCAGCGTAGAATTCTCCGGGGAGCTGTTTTTT
TRBD2,TRBJ2-7,-,TRBV12-5,CASSGLAVLEQYF,TGTGCTAGCTCGGGACTAGCGGTACTCGAGCAGTACTTC
TRBD2,TRBJ2-1,-,TRBV4-1,CASSQDEAASGSYEQFF,TGCGCCAGCAGCCAAGATGAAGCGGCTAGCGGGAGTTATGAGCAGTTCTTC
-,TRBJ2-7,once,TRBV27,CASSLHDTAYEQYF,TGTGCCAGCAGTTTACATGACACCGCCTACGAGCAGTACTTC
TRBD1,TRBJ2-1,-,TRBV28,CASSSRQGRQASPYNEQFF,TGTGCCAGCAGTTCGAGACAGGGGCGACAAGCCTCCCCCTACAATGAGCAGTTCTTC
-,TRBJ2-3,-,TRBV27,CASVDYSTDTQYF,TGTGCCAGCGTCGACTACAGCACAGATACGCAGTATTTT
-,TRBJ2-7,few,TRBV30,CAWSPSYEQYF,TGTGCCTGGAGTCCCTCCTACGAGCAGTACTTC
-,TRBJ2-7,-,TRBV28,CASSRTDSYEQYF,TGTGCCAGCAGTCGGACAGACTCCTACGAGCAGTACTTC
-,TRBJ1-2,-,TRBV15,CATSRDFGGGEDYGYTF,TGTGCCACCAGCAGAGATTTTGGTGGAGGGGAGGACTATGGCTACACCTTC
-,TRBJ1-2,-,TRBV19,CASSRGGETGYTF,TGTGCCAGTAGTCGGGGGGGGGAGACTGGCTACACCTTC
-,TRBJ2-7,few,TRBV5-6,CASSRQWRADSYEQYF,TGTGCCAGCAGTCGTCAATGGAGGGCCGACTCCTACGAGCAGTACTTC
-,TRBJ2-5,-,TRBV5-4,CASSLVVAGQETQYF,TGTGCCAGCAGCTTGGTGGTGGCGGGCCAAGAGACCCAGTACTTC
-,TRBJ2-5,-,TRBV6-6,CASSLRFAETQYF,TGTGCCAGCTCCCTTAGATTCGCGGAGACCCAGTACTTC
-,TRBJ1-1,-,TRBV7-8,CASSVRREGTEAFF,TGTGCCAGCAGCGTGAGACGGGAGGGCACTGAAGCTTTCTTT
-,TRBJ1-4,-,TRBV2,CASRKIRDTNEKLFF,TGTGCCAGCAGGAAAATCCGGGACACAAATGAAAAACTGTTTTTT
-,TRBJ2-3,-,TRBV29-1,CSVDGGVSTDTQYF,TGCAGCGTTGATGGCGGGGTATCCACAGATACGCAGTATTTT
-,TRBJ1-2,-,TRBV9,CASSATENYGYTF,TGTGCCAGCAGCGCGACGGAGAACTATGGCTACACCTTC
-,TRBJ2-1,-,TRBV14,CASSQAYEQFF,TGTGCCAGCAGCCAAGCGTATGAGCAGTTCTTC
-,TRBJ1-4,-,TRBV30,CAWSGQGTNEKLFF,TGTGCCTGGAGCGGCCAGGGCACAAATGAAAAACTGTTTTTT
TRBD2,TRBJ2-7,once,TRBV5-6,CASSSGDLAGGPDPYEQYF,TGTGCCAGCAGCTCCGGGGACTTAGCGGGAGGGCCGGACCCCTACGAGCAGTACTTC